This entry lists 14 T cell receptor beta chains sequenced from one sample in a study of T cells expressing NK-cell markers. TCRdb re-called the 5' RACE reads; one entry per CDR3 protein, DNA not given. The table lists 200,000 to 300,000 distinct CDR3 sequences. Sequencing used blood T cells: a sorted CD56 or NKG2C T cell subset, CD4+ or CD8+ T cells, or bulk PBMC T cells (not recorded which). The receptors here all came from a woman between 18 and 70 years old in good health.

This chain's CDR3 is CASSYSGPSGTDTQYF. The chain employs TRBV5-4 and TRBJ2-3; the D call of TRBD2 rests on TCRdb alone, since no DNA is present to check it. The CDR3 runs to 16 residues. CDR1 is SGHNT and CDR2 is YYREEE in the germline V gene (reference sequence).

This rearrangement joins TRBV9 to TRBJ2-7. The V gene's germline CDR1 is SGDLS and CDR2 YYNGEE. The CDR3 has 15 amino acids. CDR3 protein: CASSVESVSSYEQYF.

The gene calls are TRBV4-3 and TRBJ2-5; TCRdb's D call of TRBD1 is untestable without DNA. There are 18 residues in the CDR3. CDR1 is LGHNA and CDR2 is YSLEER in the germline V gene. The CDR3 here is CASSQVLGQGGGQETQYF.

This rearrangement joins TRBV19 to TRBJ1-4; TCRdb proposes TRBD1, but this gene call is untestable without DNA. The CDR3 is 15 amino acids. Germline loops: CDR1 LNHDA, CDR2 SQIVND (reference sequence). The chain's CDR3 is CASGDRLATNEKLFF.

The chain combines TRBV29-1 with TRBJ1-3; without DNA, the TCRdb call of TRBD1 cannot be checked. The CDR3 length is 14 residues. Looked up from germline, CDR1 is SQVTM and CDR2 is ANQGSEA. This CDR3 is CSVDKGVAGNTIYF.

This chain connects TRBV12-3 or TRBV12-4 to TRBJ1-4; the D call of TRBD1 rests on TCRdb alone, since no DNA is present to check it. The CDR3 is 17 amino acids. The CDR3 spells CASSAGTGFGTNEKLFF.

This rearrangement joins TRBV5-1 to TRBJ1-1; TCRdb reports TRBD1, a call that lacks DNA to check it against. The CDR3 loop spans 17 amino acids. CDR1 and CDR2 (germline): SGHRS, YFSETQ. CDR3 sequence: CASRDGGPFNMNTEASF.

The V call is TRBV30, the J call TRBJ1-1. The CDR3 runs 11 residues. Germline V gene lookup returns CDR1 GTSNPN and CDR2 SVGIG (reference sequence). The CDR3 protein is CALGAGTEAFF. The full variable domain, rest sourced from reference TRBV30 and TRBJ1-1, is SQTIHQWPATLVQPVGSPLSLECTVEGTSNPNLYWYRQAAGRGLQLLFYSVGIGQISSEVPQNLSASRPQDRQFILSSKKLLLSDSGFYLCALGAGTEAFFGQGTRLTVV.

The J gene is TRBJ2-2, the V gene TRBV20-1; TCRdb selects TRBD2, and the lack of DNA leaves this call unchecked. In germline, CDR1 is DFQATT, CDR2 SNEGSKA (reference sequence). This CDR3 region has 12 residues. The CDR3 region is CSARGNTGELFF.

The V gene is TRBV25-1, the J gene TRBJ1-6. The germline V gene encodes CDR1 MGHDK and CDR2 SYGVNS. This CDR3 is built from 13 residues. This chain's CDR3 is CASSGAMNSPLHF.

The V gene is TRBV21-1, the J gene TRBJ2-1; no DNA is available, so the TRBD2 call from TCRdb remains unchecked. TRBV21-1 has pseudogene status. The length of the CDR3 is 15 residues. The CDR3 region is CASSKAEGMYNEQFF.

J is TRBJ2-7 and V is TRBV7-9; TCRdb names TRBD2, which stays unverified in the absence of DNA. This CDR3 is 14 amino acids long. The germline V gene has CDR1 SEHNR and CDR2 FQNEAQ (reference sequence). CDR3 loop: CASSSGALLYEQYF.

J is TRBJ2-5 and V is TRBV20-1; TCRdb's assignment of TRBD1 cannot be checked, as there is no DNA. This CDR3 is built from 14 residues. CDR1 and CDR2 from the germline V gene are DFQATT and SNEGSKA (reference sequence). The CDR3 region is CSARQGGGRGTQYF.

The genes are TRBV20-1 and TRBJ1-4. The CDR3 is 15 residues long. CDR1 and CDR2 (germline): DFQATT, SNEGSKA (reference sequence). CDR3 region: CSARKRSRANEKLFF.